This T cell receptor beta chain was sequenced during a study of shared clonotypes between healthy human individuals. Study-level information: CD8 memory received one plate per donor, CD8 naive two, CD4 memory three and CD4 naive three.

The split of CD4+ cells yielded CD45RA+ naive and CD45RA-negative memory subsets. The length of the CDR3 is 15 residues. The germline CDR1 and CDR2 sequences are MDHEN and SYDVKM. Trimming shortened V by 5 bases and J by 4 bases, and 17 bases separated the two germline ends. Some clones are missing from TCRdb's copy, which holds only in-frame ones; the method was immunoSEQ multiplex PCR. The table records about 2.4 million clones, approximately 94% of them present only once. Sequences were obtained from naive CD4+ T cells from PBMCs. Stated subset: CD45RA+ positively selected. The genes are TRBV28 and TRBJ1-2; perhaps TRBD1 as D (6 bases). This sequence originates from a man aged 18 to 30 in good health. Some clones in this sample may be carry-over from other donors' samples. CDR3 coding DNA: TGTGCCAGCAGTACGAAGAGGACAGTTGCCTATGGCTACACCTTC. Amino acids: CASSTKRTVAYGYTF.